This T cell receptor beta chain was profiled in a study of T cells in Graves' hyperthyroidism and ophthalmopathy. Graves' hyperthyroidism is called stable when ophthalmopathy does not progress within 18 months. Used for diagnoses were clinical symptoms, serum thyroxine and TRAb, thyroid ultrasound and orbital computed tomography. Concerning this clonotype: The antigen remains undetermined.

Amplified TCR beta CDR3 regions derived from RNA transcripts. The TCR CDR3 first-round RT-PCR relied on the HTBI primer set. TCRdb reanalysed the multiplex PCR reads using MiXCR and keeps one entry per CDR3 protein. The sample consists of more than 450,000 distinct CDR3 sequences, 12% to 15% of them appearing once. Study-level points and caveats: Blood also held most thyroid clonotypes expanded beyond 0.001.

This receptor was obtained from a woman aged 35 to 49 with Graves' hyperthyroidism. The specimen sequenced was blood.

The CDR3 sequence is CASKTGLNTEAFF. For the CDR3, the DNA is TGTGCCAGCAAGACAGGGTTGAACACTGAAGCTTTCTTT. The rearrangement links TRBV25-1 to TRBJ1-1; 7 nucleotides line up with TRBD1. V lost 7 bases and J lost 0; bases outside the gene matches: 2. The CDR3 loop spans 13 amino acids. Germline values: CDR1 MGHDK, CDR2 SYGVNS.